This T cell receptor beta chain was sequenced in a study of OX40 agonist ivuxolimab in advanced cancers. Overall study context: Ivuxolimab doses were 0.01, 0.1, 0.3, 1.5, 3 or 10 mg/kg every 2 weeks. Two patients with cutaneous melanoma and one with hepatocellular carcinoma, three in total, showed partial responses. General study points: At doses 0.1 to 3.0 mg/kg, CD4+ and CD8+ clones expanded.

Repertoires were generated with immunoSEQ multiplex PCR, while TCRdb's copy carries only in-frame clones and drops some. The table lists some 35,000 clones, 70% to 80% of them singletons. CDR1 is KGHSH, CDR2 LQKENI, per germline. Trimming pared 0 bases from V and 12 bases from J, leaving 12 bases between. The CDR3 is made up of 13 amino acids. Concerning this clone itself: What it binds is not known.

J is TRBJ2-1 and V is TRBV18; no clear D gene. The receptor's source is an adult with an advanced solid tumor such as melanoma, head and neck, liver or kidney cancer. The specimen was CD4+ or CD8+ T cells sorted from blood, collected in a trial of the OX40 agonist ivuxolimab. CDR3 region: CASSPPGRQAQFF. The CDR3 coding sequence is TGTGCCAGCTCACCACCGGGCCGGCAAGCGCAGTTCTTC.